Presented here are 12 T cell receptor beta chains from one specimen sequenced in a study of blood T cell repertoires in COVID-19. Clones were sequenced by immunoSEQ multiplex PCR, and TCRdb holds only the in-frame ones, with some missing. The sample lists some 250,000 clones, 88% occurring once. Specimen: peripheral blood. These receptor sequences come from a woman aged 40-49 years who had recovered from COVID-19.

This chain uses TRBV11-2 with TRBJ1-2; 9 nucleotides match TRBD1. The trim removed 6 bases at V and 2 bases at J, leaving 13 bases unmatched. The germline CDR1 and CDR2 sequences are SGHAT and FQNNGV. The CDR3 totals 17 residues. The CDR3 coding sequence is TGTGCCAGCAGTCTAGCCGGGACAGGGAGATCGAACTATGGCTACACCTTC. Protein: CASSLAGTGRSNYGYTF. Drawing the rest from reference TRBV11-2 and TRBJ1-2, the complete variable domain is EAGVAQSPRYKIIEKRQSVAFWCNPISGHATLYWYQQILGQGPKLLIQFQNNGVVDDSQLPKDRFSAERLKGVDSTLKIQPAKLEDSAVYLCASSLAGTGRSNYGYTFGSGTRLTVV.

The V and J genes are TRBV10-2 and TRBJ2-1; 7 bases line up with TRBD2. The CDR3 has 15 amino acids. Germline V gene sequence: CDR1 WSHSY, CDR2 SAAADI. Germline trimming cut 6 bases from V and 7 bases from J; bases unmatched to any gene: 12. The chain's CDR3 is CASRRGGSRENEQFF. CDR3 DNA: TGCGCCAGCAGGAGGGGCGGGAGTAGGGAAAATGAGCAGTTCTTC.

This chain uses TRBV5-6 with TRBJ2-7; 7 bases map to TRBD2. Germline V gene data show CDR1 as SGHDT and CDR2 as YYEEEE. This CDR3 has 12 residues. After removal of 3 bases from V and 6 bases from J, the junction contained 3 bases not matched to a gene. Here the CDR3 DNA reads TGTGCCAGCAGCTGGGGGGGGACCGAGCAGTACGTC. Residues: CASSWGGTEQYV.

The chain uses TRBV11-3 and TRBJ2-1; TRBD2 matches at 7 bases. Germline V CDR1 and CDR2: SGHNT, YENEEA. After removal of 5 bases from V and 3 bases from J, the junction contained 7 bases not matched to a gene. The length of the CDR3 is 15 residues. Here the CDR3 DNA reads TGTGCCAGCAGCCGTGGGTGGGACTACTACAATGAGCAGTTCTTC. It yields the protein CASSRGWDYYNEQFF.

The table lists this clone with a few counts. The chain uses TRBV18 and TRBJ1-1; D might be TRBD1 (5 bases). Trimming removed 5 bases from V and 1 base from J, with 14 bases in between. This CDR3 region has 15 residues. Germline V gene lookup returns CDR1 KGHSH and CDR2 LQKENI. DNA of the CDR3: TGTGCCAGCTCAATGCAGGGTGCGGAGAACACTGAAGCTTTCTTT. This gives the protein CASSMQGAENTEAFF.

The chain has TRBV5-5 and TRBJ2-3, with a weak D call TRBD2 (5 bases). Germline V gives CDR1 SGHKS, CDR2 YYEKEE (reference sequence). V was clipped by 1 base and J by 6 bases, with 12 bases between them. The CDR3 runs 14 residues. The CDR3 sequence: CASSLLTPGDTQYF. In DNA form, the CDR3 reads TGTGCCAGCAGCTTGTTGACGCCGGGGGATACGCAGTATTTT. Full variable domain (remainder filled in from reference TRBV5-5 and TRBJ2-3): DAGVTQSPTHLIKTRGQQVTLRCSPISGHKSVSWYQQVLGQGPQFIFQYYEKEERGRGNFPDRFSARQFPNYSSELNVNALLLGDSALYLCASSLLTPGDTQYFGPGTRLTVL.

The chain carries TRBV10-3 and TRBJ2-1; D might be TRBD1 (5 bases). Trimming removed 3 bases at V and 6 bases at J, with 9 bases between. The CDR3 covers 13 residues. Germline CDR1 reads ENHRY; CDR2 reads SYGVKD. CDR3 amino acids: CAISDRVANEQFF. In nucleotides, the CDR3 is TGTGCCATCAGTGACAGGGTGGCCAATGAGCAGTTCTTC.

The chain is built from TRBV20-1 and TRBJ2-7; 9 bases match TRBD2. The CDR3 extends over 19 amino acids. Germline CDR1 DFQATT, CDR2 SNEGSKA (reference sequence). The ends lost 3 bases at V and 0 bases at J; junction bases unmatched: 18. CDR3 loop: CSASGPLSGSPGSSYEQYF. CDR3 in DNA: TGCAGTGCTAGTGGCCCCCTTAGCGGGAGCCCCGGGAGCTCCTACGAGCAGTACTTC.

The chain recombines TRBV5-6 with TRBJ1-4; weak D call: TRBD1 (5 bases). The germline gives CDR1 SGHDT, CDR2 YYEEEE. V lost 0 bases and J lost 0, with 9 bases in between. The CDR3 runs to 16 residues. The CDR3 sequence is CASSLDRISTNEKLFF. CDR3 DNA: TGTGCCAGCAGCTTGGACAGGATCTCAACTAATGAAAAACTGTTTTTT.

The chain links TRBV6-6 to TRBJ2-7; 11 bases are shared with TRBD1. Unmatched junction bases numbered 13, after V lost 5 bases and J lost 4 bases. This CDR3 is built from 17 residues. The V gene's germline CDR1 is MNHNY and CDR2 SVGAGI (reference sequence). The CDR3 DNA follows: TGTGCCAGCAGTCGAGGGACAGGGGGACGTTGGGCTTACGAGCAGTACTTC. This gives the protein CASSRGTGGRWAYEQYF.

The genes are TRBV7-2 and TRBJ2-7; no reliable D call. The CDR3 spans 11 residues. The germline V and J ends were trimmed by 3 bases and 9 bases, with 9 bases remaining between them. Germline V gene sequence: CDR1 SGHTA, CDR2 FQGNSA. The CDR3: CASSFLGRQYF. CDR3 in DNA: TGTGCCAGCAGCTTTCTAGGTCGGCAGTACTTC.

V gene TRBV10-3 combines with J gene TRBJ2-1; 10 positions agree with TRBD2. Germline V gene sequence: CDR1 ENHRY, CDR2 SYGVKD. The CDR3 extends over 17 amino acids. J was trimmed by 3 bases and V by 0 bases; bases with no gene match: 5. CDR3 bases: TGTGCCATCAGTGAGTCACGCCTAGCGGGAGTCTACAATGAGCAGTTCTTC. Its protein is CAISESRLAGVYNEQFF.